This TCR beta chain was captured by sequencing in a study of regulatory T cells in long-lasting Graves disease. Notes on the study in general: The study found persistent patients shared more public clonotypes (roughly 2,800) than new patients (approximately 970).

Construction of TCR beta libraries relied on iRepertoire HTBI primers and on Arm-PCR targeting CDR3 regions. TCRdb called the multiplex PCR reads again in MiXCR, with one record for every CDR3 protein. The sample carries about 530,000 distinct CDR3 sequences, around 16% recorded once. The time point: newly diagnosed GD, antithyroid drugs for less than 3 months. PBMC RNA served as the TCR library source. Comment on this clonotype: Antigen: not known.

The CDR3 is made up of 14 amino acids. Germline-derived CDR1 and CDR2 are MNHNS and SASEGT. With 5 bases removed from V and 5 bases from J, the gap between germline ends came to 15 bases. The data were also submitted as part of a second study, on T cells in Graves' hyperthyroidism and ophthalmopathy. From that paper: Absence of ophthalmopathy progression within 18 months defined stable Graves' hyperthyroidism. The HTBI primer set drove a first-round RT-PCR of the TCR CDR3.

The chain couples TRBV6-1 to TRBJ1-2; unclear D gene. The material was peripheral blood mononuclear cells (PBMCs), obtained at new diagnosis, from a patient treated with antithyroid drugs. The sequence derives from a woman aged 35-65 years with Graves disease. The CDR3 DNA sequence: TGTGCCAGCAGTCCCTCCGGGATTCCATATGGCTACACCTTC. Translation: CASSPSGIPYGYTF.